This TCR beta chain was identified during a study of blood T cell repertoires in COVID-19. Germline V gene lookup returns CDR1 SGHTA and CDR2 FQGNSA. J was trimmed by 5 bases and V by 1 base; bases with no gene match: 5. CDR3 length: 15 amino acids. The assay was immunoSEQ multiplex PCR, and TCRdb's table has in-frame clones only and misses some. The sample has 250,000 or so clones, approximately 88% seen once. The chain recombines TRBV7-2 with TRBJ2-7; 10 positions match TRBD1. The TCR sequence derives from a woman between 35 and 50 years old who had recovered from COVID-19. The sequencing sample was made of peripheral blood. The CDR3 region is CASSLVGQGRNEQYF. As DNA, the CDR3 is TGTGCCAGCAGCTTAGTGGGACAGGGGAGGAACGAGCAGTACTTC.